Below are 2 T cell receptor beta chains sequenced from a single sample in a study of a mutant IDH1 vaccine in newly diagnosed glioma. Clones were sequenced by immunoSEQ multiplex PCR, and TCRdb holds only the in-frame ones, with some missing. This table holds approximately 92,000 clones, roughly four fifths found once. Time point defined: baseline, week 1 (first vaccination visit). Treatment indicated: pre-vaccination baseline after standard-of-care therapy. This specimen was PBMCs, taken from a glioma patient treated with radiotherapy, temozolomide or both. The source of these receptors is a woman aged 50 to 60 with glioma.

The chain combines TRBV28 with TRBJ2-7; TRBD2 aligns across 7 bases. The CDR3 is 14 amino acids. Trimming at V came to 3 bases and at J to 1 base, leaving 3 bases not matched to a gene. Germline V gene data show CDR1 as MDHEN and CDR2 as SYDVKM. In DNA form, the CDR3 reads TGTGCCAGCAGTTTGGCGGGGGTTTCCTACGAGCAGTACTTC. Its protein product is CASSLAGVSYEQYF. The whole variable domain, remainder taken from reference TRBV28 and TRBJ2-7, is DVKVTQSSRYLVKRTGEKVFLECVQDMDHENMFWYRQDPGLGLRLIYFSYDVKMKEKGDIPEGYSVSREKKERFSLILESASTNQTSMYLCASSLAGVSYEQYFGPGTRLTVT.

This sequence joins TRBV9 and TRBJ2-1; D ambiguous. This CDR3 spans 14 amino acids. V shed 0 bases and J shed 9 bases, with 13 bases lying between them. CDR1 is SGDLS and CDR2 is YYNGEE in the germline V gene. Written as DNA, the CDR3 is TGTGCCAGCAGCGTAGGGGCGGCCCCCGGTGAGCAGTTCTTC. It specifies CASSVGAAPGEQFF.